The 18 T cell receptor beta chains given below trace back to one sample, sequenced in a study of PD-1 blockade in classical Hodgkin lymphoma. Brentuximab vedotin exposure varied among the patients, all of whom had relapsed after autologous stem cell transplantation. Method: immunoSEQ multiplex PCR; TCRdb's copy keeps in-frame clones and lacks some. The sample records about 94,000 clones, 75% to 90% being singletons. The sequencing here drew on peripheral blood mononuclear cells (PBMCs), taken before the second cycle of nivolumab. The receptors were sampled from a human donor with classical Hodgkin lymphoma.

This chain links TRBV4-1 with TRBJ1-5; D is undetermined. This CDR3 region has 15 residues. Trimming took 0 bases from V and 0 from J, leaving 6 bases between them. CDR1 MGHRA and CDR2 YSYEKL come from the germline V gene. CDR3 sequence reads: CASSQDIYSNQPQHF. The DNA for the CDR3 is TGCGCCAGCAGCCAAGACATCTATAGCAATCAGCCCCAGCATTTT.

As regards this clone: The same CDR3 is also encoded by other DNA sequences in this sample. The chain joins TRBV20-1 to TRBJ1-6; no clear D. V lost 3 bases and J lost 7, with 4 bases in between. From germline, CDR1 is DFQATT and CDR2 SNEGSKA (reference sequence). This CDR3 is 11 amino acids long. The CDR3 is CSASENSPLHF. CDR3 bases: TGCAGTGCTAGTGAGAATTCACCCCTCCACTTT.

V is TRBV5-5 and J is TRBJ1-1, with D uncertain. CDR1 is SGHKS and CDR2 is YYEKEE in the germline V gene (reference sequence). V was shortened by 0 bases and J by 10 bases, with 13 bases between the two germline ends. The CDR3 runs to 13 residues. CDR3 protein: CASSLDKGVRAFF. As DNA, the CDR3 is TGTGCCAGCAGCTTGGATAAAGGTGTAAGAGCTTTCTTT.

The gene calls are TRBV6-4 and TRBJ2-1; 7 nucleotides align to TRBD2. The CDR3 contains 17 residues. V trimming: 8 bases; J trimming: 4 bases; junction bases outside the gene matches: 17. The germline CDR1 and CDR2 sequences are MRHNA and SNTAGT. CDR3 loop: CASGSGTNGSLYNEQFF. DNA for the CDR3: TGTGCCAGCGGCTCCGGGACTAATGGGTCCCTTTACAATGAGCAGTTCTTC.

J is TRBJ2-2 and V is TRBV4-2, with TRBD1 matching 8 bases. In germline, CDR1 is LGHNA, CDR2 YNFKEQ. V lost 1 base to trimming and J lost 3 bases; unmatched junction nucleotides: 4. This CDR3 spans 16 amino acids. The chain's CDR3 is CASSQGRGLDTGELFF. The CDR3 DNA reads TGTGCCAGCAGCCAAGGCAGGGGGCTGGACACCGGGGAGCTGTTTTTT.

The CDR3 protein is CASSLGSGRGNTEAFF. CDR3 nucleotide sequence: TGTGCCAGCAGCTTGGGGTCGGGCAGGGGGAACACTGAAGCTTTCTTT. The chain employs TRBV7-9 and TRBJ1-1; D is possibly TRBD1 (6 bases). This CDR3 contains 16 residues. Germline loops: CDR1 SEHNR, CDR2 FQNEAQ (reference sequence). V was shortened by 3 bases and J by 1 base, with 15 bases between the two germline ends.

The chain carries TRBV21-1 and TRBJ1-3. TRBV21-1 is classified as a pseudogene. The CDR3 is 16 residues long. CDR3 in amino acids: CASSKAGRSSGNTIYF. The DNA of the CDR3 is TGTGCCAGCAGCAAAGCAGGAAGAAGCTCTGGAAACACCATATATTTT.

The rearrangement links TRBV27 to TRBJ2-3, with 8 positions matching TRBD2. The CDR3 covers 15 residues. Germline values: CDR1 MNHEY, CDR2 SMNVEV (reference sequence). The junction had 10 bases not matched to a gene; V was cut back by 5 bases and J by 6 bases. The CDR3 loop is CASSTRGGRVDTQYF. The CDR3 nucleotides read TGTGCCAGCAGTACCCGGGGGGGCCGAGTTGATACGCAGTATTTT.

The CDR3 sequence is CASSSQPLAGNYEQYF. The CDR3 DNA reads as TGTGCCAGCAGCTCCCAGCCCCTAGCTGGGAACTACGAGCAGTACTTC. The rearrangement uses TRBV12-1 and TRBJ2-7; TRBD2 is the table's D call, not checked against the DNA. TRBV12-1 is described as a pseudogene. The CDR3 covers 16 residues.

For the CDR3, the DNA is TGTGCCAGCGGAGACAGGGGATCCTACGAGCAGTACTTC. Translating it yields CASGDRGSYEQYF. The gene calls are TRBV7-8 and TRBJ2-7; 8 bases fit TRBD1. The CDR3 spans 13 residues. Trimming at V came to 8 bases and at J to 1 base, leaving 4 bases not matched to a gene. Germline V gene data show CDR1 as SGHVS and CDR2 as FQNEAQ.

The V gene is TRBV19, the J gene TRBJ1-5; D possibly corresponds to TRBD1 (5 bases). In germline, CDR1 is LNHDA, CDR2 SQIVND (reference sequence). Trimming took 7 bases from V and 2 from J, leaving 15 bases between them. The CDR3 spans 15 residues. The chain's CDR3 is CASISGGYGNQPQHF. CDR3 DNA sequence: TGTGCCAGTATCTCGGGGGGGTACGGCAATCAGCCCCAGCATTTT.

This chain uses TRBV4-2 with TRBJ2-1; the D gene is possibly TRBD2 (5 bases). V lost 1 base, J lost 2 bases, and 15 bases lay in between. The CDR3 contains 17 residues. Germline CDR1 reads LGHNA; CDR2 reads YNFKEQ. The DNA of the CDR3 is TGTGCCAGCAGCCAAGTGGGAGCTGGCGGTCCCTACAATGAGCAGTTCTTC. This translates into CASSQVGAGGPYNEQFF.

The gene calls are TRBV28 and TRBJ2-7; D assignment may be TRBD1 or TRBD2 (5 bases each). V was trimmed by 3 bases and J by 2 bases, leaving 14 bases between them. Germline V gene data show CDR1 as MDHEN and CDR2 as SYDVKM. The CDR3 has 15 amino acids. In DNA, the CDR3 is TGTGCCAGCAGTTTTAATCGGGACCATACCTACGAGCAGTACTTC. This codes for CASSFNRDHTYEQYF.

This chain connects TRBV28 to TRBJ2-1; 13 nucleotides match TRBD2. V was clipped by 2 bases and J by 8 bases; unmatched bases: 6. Looked up from germline, CDR1 is MDHEN and CDR2 is SYDVKM. The CDR3 is made up of 16 amino acids. The CDR3 loop reads CASSLTSGRAQYEQFF. DNA for the CDR3: TGTGCCAGCAGTTTAACTAGCGGGAGGGCCCAATATGAGCAGTTCTTC.

The chain is built from TRBV27 and TRBJ1-1; 9 bases agree with TRBD1. Trimming removed 5 bases from V and 1 base from J; junction bases left unmatched: 5. This CDR3 region has 15 residues. CDR1 and CDR2 from the germline V gene are MNHEY and SMNVEV (reference sequence). Written as DNA, the CDR3 is TGTGCCAGCAGTGGGGACAGGGAAAGGAACACTGAAGCTTTCTTT. Protein: CASSGDRERNTEAFF.

This chain uses TRBV30 with TRBJ2-5; D call uncertain. This CDR3 is built from 12 residues. V was cut by 3 bases and J by 5 bases, with 10 bases left in between. Germline CDR1 is GTSNPN and CDR2 is SVGIG (reference sequence). CDR3 protein: CAWSSAVETQYF. CDR3 in DNA: TGTGCCTGGAGCTCCGCCGTCGAGACCCAGTACTTC.

This chain uses TRBV6-5 with TRBJ2-4, with D possibly matching TRBD1 (6 bases). Trimming stripped 6 bases from V and 6 bases from J, with 18 bases between. The CDR3 runs 15 residues. The germline V gene encodes CDR1 MNHEY and CDR2 SVGAGI. The chain's CDR3 is CASSSSGASGNIQYF. CDR3 DNA sequence: TGTGCCAGCAGCTCCTCAGGGGCCAGCGGAAACATTCAGTACTTC.

This chain joins TRBV6-1 and TRBJ2-2; TRBD1 matches 7 bases. V lost 2 bases to trimming and J lost 1 base; unmatched junction nucleotides: 4. The CDR3 extends over 16 amino acids. Germline V gene sequence: CDR1 MNHNS, CDR2 SASEGT. The CDR3 region is CASSEYRGRNTGELFF. The DNA for the CDR3 is TGTGCCAGCAGTGAATACAGGGGCCGGAACACCGGGGAGCTGTTTTTT.